This TCR beta chain was found in a study of glioma-infiltrating T cells. Study overall: About 1.1 million peripheral T cells were targeted at 4.5- to 10-fold coverage. Study-wide points: Shared blood CDR3 signature motifs marked patients with low tissue-blood divergence.

Trimming stripped 5 bases from V and 7 bases from J, with 14 bases between. Germline CDR1 reads MNHNS; CDR2 reads SASEGT. The CDR3 totals 14 residues. This clonotype was counted ten times or more. The antigen is undetermined. The iRepertoire nested amplicon-rescue multiplex PCR amplified TCR alpha and beta CDR3s from RNA. TCRdb analysed the multiplex PCR reads with MiXCR anew, one entry per CDR3 protein. The profile shows about 410,000 distinct CDR3 sequences, around 38% of them singletons. This TCR was sampled from a human donor with low-grade glioma or glioblastoma, undergoing nonglioma brain surgery, or in good health (not recorded which). This chain uses TRBV6-1 with TRBJ1-4, with D possibly matching TRBD1 (5 bases). Sequences were obtained from glioma tissue, nonneoplastic brain tissue, or PBMCs (not recorded which). CDR3 loop: CASSNRIGGEKLFF. The CDR3 nucleotides read TGTGCCAGCAGTAACCGGATTGGGGGTGAAAAACTGTTTTTT.